This T cell receptor beta chain is drawn from a study of blood T cell dynamics during melanoma immunotherapy. Study-level background: Patients with metastatic melanoma got pembrolizumab or nivolumab-ipilimumab as first-line care.

The germline V gene has CDR1 MNHEY and CDR2 SMNVEV (reference sequence). Trimming removed 6 bases from V and 0 bases from J; junction bases left unmatched: 11. The CDR3 runs 17 residues. TCRdb keeps only in-frame clones here, not all; method: immunoSEQ multiplex PCR. The data hold several thousand clones, with roughly 84% observed a single time. Time point specified: pre-treatment baseline. This sequence was found in a human donor with melanoma. This material consisted of blood, taken from a patient treated with checkpoint blockade. The chain recombines TRBV27 with TRBJ2-1; TRBD2 agrees at 7 bases. The CDR3 loop is CASREVAGLSSYNEQFF. CDR3 DNA: TGTGCCAGCAGGGAAGTAGCGGGTCTCAGCTCCTACAATGAGCAGTTCTTC.